This entry features one T cell receptor beta chain sequence. The sample belongs to a study of cytomegalovirus exposure and HLA in healthy donors. Researchers ran the PCR with 60 Vbeta and 13 Jbeta primers. Here immunoSEQ multiplex PCR was the method, and the copy in TCRdb shows in-frame clones only, minus some. Here the sample spans about 94,000 clones, around 84% being singletons. The specimen was PBMCs. This sequence originates from a human donor in good health.

The CDR3 spells CASSLLGETGLGEQYF. The CDR3 DNA follows: TGCGCCAGCAGCCTCCTCGGGGAGACCGGGTTAGGCGAGCAGTACTTC. The chain combines TRBV5-1 with TRBJ2-7, with D maybe TRBD2 (5 bases). Germline CDR1 is SGHRS and CDR2 is YFSETQ. The CDR3 totals 16 residues. V was clipped by 4 bases and J by 6 bases, with 23 bases between them.